This T cell receptor beta chain was retrieved from a study of CD8 T cells in ankylosing spondylitis. Broader study findings: What appeared characteristic of ankylosing spondylitis blood was a TCR beta motif of eight highly homologous variants. Earlier work had already found some motif variants in reactive arthritis synovial fluid and blood. Matched ankylosing spondylitis synovial fluid reportedly contained a significantly enriched population of disease-linked clones.

The CDR3 spans 13 residues. From germline, CDR1 is SGHRS and CDR2 YFSETQ. Trimming removed 9 bases at V and 4 bases at J, with 16 bases between. This clonotype was detected many times. The antigen remains unidentified. Library preparation for TCR beta used quantitative 5'-RACE with molecular barcodes. TCRdb re-analysed the 5' RACE reads in MiXCR, keeping a single row per CDR3 protein. The data hold roughly 150,000 distinct CDR3 sequences, with roughly 30% observed a single time. This receptor was identified in a male donor with ankylosing spondylitis. The rearrangement uses TRBV5-1 and TRBJ2-5; TRBD1 might be the D (6 bases). Sequenced input: synovial fluid, either unsorted or a sorted T cell fraction (not recorded which). CDR3 sequence: CATSGQIGETQYF. The CDR3 bases are TGCGCCACGAGTGGACAGATCGGAGAGACCCAGTACTTC.